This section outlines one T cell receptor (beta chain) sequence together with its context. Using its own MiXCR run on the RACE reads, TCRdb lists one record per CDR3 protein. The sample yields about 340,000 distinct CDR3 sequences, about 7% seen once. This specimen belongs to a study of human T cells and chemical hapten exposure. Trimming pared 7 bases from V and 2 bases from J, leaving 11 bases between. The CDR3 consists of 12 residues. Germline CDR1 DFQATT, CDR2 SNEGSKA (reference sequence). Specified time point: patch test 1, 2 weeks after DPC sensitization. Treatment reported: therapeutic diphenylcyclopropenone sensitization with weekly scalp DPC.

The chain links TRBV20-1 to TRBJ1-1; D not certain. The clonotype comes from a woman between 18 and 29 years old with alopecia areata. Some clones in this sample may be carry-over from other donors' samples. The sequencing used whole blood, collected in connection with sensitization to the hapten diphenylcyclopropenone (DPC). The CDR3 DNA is TGCAGTGGAAGGGCGGTTAACACTGAAGCTTTCTTT. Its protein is CSGRAVNTEAFF.